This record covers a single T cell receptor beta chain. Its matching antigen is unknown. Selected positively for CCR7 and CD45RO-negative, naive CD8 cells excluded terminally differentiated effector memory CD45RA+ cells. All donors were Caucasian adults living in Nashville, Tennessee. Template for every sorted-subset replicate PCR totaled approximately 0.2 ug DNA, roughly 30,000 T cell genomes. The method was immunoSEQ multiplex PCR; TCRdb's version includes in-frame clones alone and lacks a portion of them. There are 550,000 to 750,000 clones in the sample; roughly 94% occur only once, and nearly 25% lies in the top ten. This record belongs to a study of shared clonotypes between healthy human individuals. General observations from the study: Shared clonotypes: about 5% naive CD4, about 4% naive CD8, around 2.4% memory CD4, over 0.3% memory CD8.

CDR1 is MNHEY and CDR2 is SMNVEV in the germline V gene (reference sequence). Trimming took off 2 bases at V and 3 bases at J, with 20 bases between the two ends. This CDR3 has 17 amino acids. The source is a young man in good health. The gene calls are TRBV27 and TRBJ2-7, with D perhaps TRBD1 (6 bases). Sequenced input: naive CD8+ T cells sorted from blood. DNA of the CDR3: TGTGCCAGCAGTTTAGTGCACCGAGGACAGAACTACTACGAGCAGTACTTC. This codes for CASSLVHRGQNYYEQYF.